These 20 T cell receptor beta chains came from one sample sequenced in a study of Ad26.COV2.S vaccination and SARS-CoV-2 variants. Treatment here: around 19 received Ad26.COV2.S at low or high dose, single or two shots; about 5 received placebo; per-sample allocation not given. Sampling was done on day 63 after the first vaccine or placebo injection. Method: immunoSEQ multiplex PCR; TCRdb's copy keeps in-frame clones and lacks some. The table lists about 350,000 clones, roughly 90% of them singletons. The sequenced sample was peripheral blood, obtained in a trial of Ad26.COV2.S vaccine versus placebo. The source is a person aged 18-65 years who received the Ad26.COV2.S COVID-19 vaccine or a placebo.

The chain links TRBV6-2 or TRBV6-3 to TRBJ1-5; D call uncertain. CDR3 length equals 16 residues. Germline CDR1 is MNHEY and CDR2 is SVGEGT. With 2 bases removed from V and 6 bases from J, the gap between germline ends came to 17 bases. This CDR3 reads CASSYGFRKAGQPQHF. Written as DNA, the CDR3 is TGTGCCAGCAGTTACGGGTTTAGGAAGGCCGGTCAGCCCCAGCATTTT.

The chain carries TRBV19 and TRBJ2-5, with D maybe TRBD1 (6 bases). Germline V gene lookup returns CDR1 LNHDA and CDR2 SQIVND (reference sequence). V lost 6 bases, J lost 1 base, and 15 bases lay in between. This CDR3 has 15 amino acids. The CDR3 loop is CASSEQGTVQETQYF. As DNA, the CDR3 is TGTGCCAGTAGCGAGCAGGGGACGGTCCAAGAGACCCAGTACTTC.

The V gene is TRBV19, the J gene TRBJ1-2; a possible D gene is TRBD1 (5 bases). The length of the CDR3 is 14 residues. The germline V gene has CDR1 LNHDA and CDR2 SQIVND (reference sequence). V gave up 6 bases and J gave up 6 bases, with 17 bases separating them. The DNA of the CDR3 is TGTGCCAGTAGCTGGGACTCTCGGCGAAATGGCTACACCTTC. This translates into CASSWDSRRNGYTF.

This chain uses TRBV11-2 with TRBJ2-1; a possible D gene is TRBD1 (6 bases). The length of the CDR3 is 14 residues. Per germline, CDR1 SGHAT and CDR2 FQNNGV. The V and J ends lost 5 bases and 6 bases respectively, with 14 bases between them. In DNA form, the CDR3 reads TGTGCCAGCAGCCGGGACACAGGGACCAATGAGCAGTTCTTC. It specifies CASSRDTGTNEQFF. Full variable domain (remainder filled in from reference TRBV11-2 and TRBJ2-1): EAGVAQSPRYKIIEKRQSVAFWCNPISGHATLYWYQQILGQGPKLLIQFQNNGVVDDSQLPKDRFSAERLKGVDSTLKIQPAKLEDSAVYLCASSRDTGTNEQFFGPGTRLTVL.

V usage is TRBV28 and J usage is TRBJ2-7; 9 positions agree with TRBD1. Germline V gene data show CDR1 as MDHEN and CDR2 as SYDVKM. The CDR3 is made up of 18 amino acids. V was clipped by 6 bases and J by 3 bases; unmatched bases: 18. Written as DNA, the CDR3 is TGTGCCAGCAGATCTACAGGGGGCGGGCTCCAAGGGGACTACGAGCAGTACTTC. Translated, it gives CASRSTGGGLQGDYEQYF. Combining the CDR3 with reference TRBV28 and TRBJ2-7 gives the whole variable domain DVKVTQSSRYLVKRTGEKVFLECVQDMDHENMFWYRQDPGLGLRLIYFSYDVKMKEKGDIPEGYSVSREKKERFSLILESASTNQTSMYLCASRSTGGGLQGDYEQYFGPGTRLTVT.

The chain is built from TRBV7-6 and TRBJ2-1, with 13 bases identical to TRBD2. Germline V gives CDR1 SGHVS, CDR2 FNYEAQ. The V segment lost 3 bases and the J segment 4 bases; nucleotides outside the gene matches: 3. The CDR3 extends over 16 amino acids. The CDR3 coding sequence is TGTGCCAGCAGCTTCGGGACTAGCGGGGTTTACAATGAGCAGTTCTTC. Translated: CASSFGTSGVYNEQFF.

This clone came up a few times. V usage is TRBV7-9 and J usage is TRBJ2-3; 7 bases align to TRBD2. The CDR3 length is 15 residues. After removal of 5 bases from V and 2 bases from J, the junction contained 7 bases not matched to a gene. Germline V gene lookup returns CDR1 SEHNR and CDR2 FQNEAQ (reference sequence). This CDR3 reads CASSRGVSYTDTQYF. DNA of the CDR3: TGTGCCAGCAGCCGGGGGGTTAGCTACACAGATACGCAGTATTTT.

V and J are TRBV9 and TRBJ1-3, with 7 bases identical to TRBD1. Germline V gene data show CDR1 as SGDLS and CDR2 as YYNGEE. The CDR3 loop spans 16 amino acids. V was pared by 3 bases and J by 1 base, with 7 bases of the junction left unmatched. The CDR3 loop reads CASSARQGFSGNTIYF. The CDR3 DNA reads as TGTGCCAGCAGCGCCCGACAGGGTTTTTCTGGAAACACCATATATTTT.

The rearrangement uses TRBV11-3 and TRBJ2-7, with D possibly being TRBD1 or TRBD2 (5 bases each). The germline gives CDR1 SGHNT, CDR2 YENEEA. The length of the CDR3 is 15 residues. V was clipped by 1 base and J by 2 bases, with 12 bases between them. CDR3 coding DNA: TGTGCCAGCAGCTTAGGCCGTGGGGACCCCTACGAGCAGTACTTC. Translated: CASSLGRGDPYEQYF.

The count of this clone is one. This chain joins TRBV18 and TRBJ1-2; the D is unclear. Trimming took 2 bases from V and 0 from J, leaving 7 bases between them. This CDR3 is 14 amino acids long. Germline V gives CDR1 KGHSH, CDR2 LQKENI. CDR3: CASSPGEPNYGYTF. CDR3 nucleotide sequence: TGTGCCAGCTCACCAGGGGAACCTAACTATGGCTACACCTTC.

The gene calls are TRBV5-8 and TRBJ2-2; no reliable D call. This CDR3 region has 12 residues. Germline-derived CDR1 and CDR2 are SGHTS and YDEGEE. The V gene lost 4 bases and the J gene lost 4 bases, with 5 bases spanning the gap. The DNA of the CDR3 is TGTGCCAGCAGCACCCCCACCGGGGAGCTGTTTTTT. It yields the protein CASSTPTGELFF.

V and J are TRBV3-1 (or the pseudogene TRBV3-2) and TRBJ1-1; no firm D call. The CDR3 has 12 residues. The germline gives CDR1 LGHDT, CDR2 YNNKEL (reference sequence). Trimming pared 1 base from V and 10 bases from J, leaving 10 bases between. CDR3 loop: CASSQGFGGAFF. The DNA of the CDR3 is TGTGCCAGCAGCCAAGGATTCGGTGGAGCTTTCTTT.

The chain uses TRBV5-1 and TRBJ1-2, with 8 bases lining up with TRBD1. This CDR3 is 13 amino acids long. Trimming removed 7 bases from V and 6 bases from J; junction bases left unmatched: 8. The germline CDR1 and CDR2 sequences are SGHRS and YFSETQ. CDR3 DNA sequence: TGCGCCAGCTGCCCGGGGACAGGACATGGCTACACCTTC. Translated: CASCPGTGHGYTF. The variable domain in full, completed from reference TRBV5-1 and TRBJ1-2, reads KAGVTQTPRYLIKTRGQQVTLSCSPISGHRSVSWYQQTPGQGLQFLFEYFSETQRNKGNFPGRFSGRQFSNSRSEMNVSTLELGDSALYLCASCPGTGHGYTFGSGTRLTVV.

This sequence joins TRBV13 and TRBJ2-1; D might be TRBD1 (5 bases). CDR1 and CDR2 from the germline V gene are PRHDT and FYEKMQ (reference sequence). The germline V and J ends were trimmed by 3 bases and 5 bases, with 17 bases remaining between them. The CDR3 consists of 16 residues. The CDR3, as DNA: TGTGCCAGCAGCTTGGGCGGTAGGGGTAAGGACAATGAGCAGTTCTTC. This translates into CASSLGGRGKDNEQFF.

The gene calls are TRBV19 and TRBJ2-2; 7 bases fit TRBD1. The CDR3 loop spans 14 amino acids. The V gene end was trimmed by 7 bases and the J gene end by 6 bases; junction bases not matched to a gene: 8. Germline V gene data show CDR1 as LNHDA and CDR2 as SQIVND (reference sequence). CDR3 bases: TGTGCCAGTACTTTAGGGGGCCTTGCCGGGGAGCTGTTTTTT. It encodes CASTLGGLAGELFF.

The V gene is TRBV5-5, the J gene TRBJ2-7; D is unresolved. This CDR3 region has 12 residues. V was shortened by 3 bases and J by 4 bases, with 8 bases between the two germline ends. Looked up from germline, CDR1 is SGHKS and CDR2 is YYEKEE (reference sequence). Written as DNA, the CDR3 is TGTGCCAGCAGCTCTGCCACTTACGAGCAGTACTTC. Protein sequence: CASSSATYEQYF.

The V call is TRBV5-4, the J call TRBJ2-2, with D tentatively TRBD1 (6 bases). V was trimmed by 0 bases and J by 7 bases, leaving 13 bases between them. This CDR3 spans 15 amino acids. Germline V gives CDR1 SGHNT, CDR2 YYREEE (reference sequence). This CDR3 is CASSLAPRGDGELFF. The CDR3 DNA reads TGTGCCAGCAGCTTGGCCCCCAGGGGTGACGGGGAGCTGTTTTTT.

The rearrangement joins TRBV6-5 to TRBJ2-2; the match to TRBD1 covers 8 bases. CDR1 MNHEY and CDR2 SVGAGI come from the germline V gene. The CDR3 spans 14 residues. V was pared by 5 bases and J by 5 bases, with 4 bases of the junction left unmatched. This chain's CDR3 is CASSLDRDTGELFF. CDR3 sequence (DNA): TGTGCCAGCAGTCTGGACAGGGATACCGGGGAGCTGTTTTTT.

The rearrangement links TRBV7-8 to TRBJ2-7; 7 bases line up with TRBD2. Germline CDR1 is SGHVS and CDR2 is FQNEAQ. Trimming cost V 1 base and J 2 bases; bases outside gene matches: 8. This CDR3 region has 16 residues. The CDR3 nucleotides read TGTGCCAGCAGCTTAGTAGGCGGGAGAAACCCCTACGAGCAGTACTTC. This gives the protein CASSLVGGRNPYEQYF.

The chain links TRBV11-2 to TRBJ2-3; the D call may be TRBD1 or TRBD2 (6 bases each). The CDR3 consists of 14 residues. CDR1 is SGHAT and CDR2 is FQNNGV in the germline V gene. V was trimmed by 4 bases and J by 11 bases, leaving 19 bases between them. The CDR3 DNA is TGTGCCAGCAGCTCCGGGTGGGGCGGGACAAGGCAGTATTTT. Residues: CASSSGWGGTRQYF.